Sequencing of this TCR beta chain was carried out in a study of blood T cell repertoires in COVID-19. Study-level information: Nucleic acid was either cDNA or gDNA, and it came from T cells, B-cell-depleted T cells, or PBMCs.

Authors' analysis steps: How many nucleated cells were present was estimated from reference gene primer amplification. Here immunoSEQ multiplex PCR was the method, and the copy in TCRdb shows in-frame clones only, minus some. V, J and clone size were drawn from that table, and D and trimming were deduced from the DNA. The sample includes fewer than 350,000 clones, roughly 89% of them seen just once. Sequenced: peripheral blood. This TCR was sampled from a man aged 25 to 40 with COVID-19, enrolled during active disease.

The CDR3 DNA follows: TGTGCCACCAGTGATCCCCACCGGGCCTACAATGAGCAGTTCTTC. Translation gives CATSDPHRAYNEQFF. The chain has TRBV24-1 and TRBJ2-1; no firm D call. The CDR3 runs to 15 residues. V was shortened by 3 bases and J by 2 bases, with 10 bases between the two germline ends. The germline gives CDR1 KGHDR, CDR2 SFDVKD.